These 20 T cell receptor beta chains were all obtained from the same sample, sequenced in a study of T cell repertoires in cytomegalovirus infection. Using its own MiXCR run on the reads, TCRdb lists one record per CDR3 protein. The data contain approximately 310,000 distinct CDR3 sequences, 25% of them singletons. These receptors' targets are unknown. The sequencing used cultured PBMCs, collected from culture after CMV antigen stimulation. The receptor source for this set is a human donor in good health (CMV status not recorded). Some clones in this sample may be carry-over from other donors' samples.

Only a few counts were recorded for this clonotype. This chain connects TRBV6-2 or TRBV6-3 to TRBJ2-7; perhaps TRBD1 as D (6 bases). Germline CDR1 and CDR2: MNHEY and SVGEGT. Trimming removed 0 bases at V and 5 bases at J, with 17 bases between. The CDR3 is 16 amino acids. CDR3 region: CASSYSPPGTRNEQYV. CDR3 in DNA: TGTGCCAGCAGTTACTCGCCCCCCGGGACACGCAACGAGCAGTACGTC.

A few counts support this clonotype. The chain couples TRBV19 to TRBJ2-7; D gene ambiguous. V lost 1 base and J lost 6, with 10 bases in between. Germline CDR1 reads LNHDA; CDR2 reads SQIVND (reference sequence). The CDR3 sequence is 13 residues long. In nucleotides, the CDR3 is TGTGCCAGTAGTATAGGTGCCGGGCTCGAGCAGTACGTC. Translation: CASSIGAGLEQYV.

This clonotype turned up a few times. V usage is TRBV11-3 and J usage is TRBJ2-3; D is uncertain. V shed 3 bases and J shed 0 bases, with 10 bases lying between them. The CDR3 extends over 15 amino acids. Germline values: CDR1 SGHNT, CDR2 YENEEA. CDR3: CASSFRTASTDTQYF. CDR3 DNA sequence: TGTGCCAGCAGCTTCCGGACGGCTAGCACAGATACGCAGTATTTT.

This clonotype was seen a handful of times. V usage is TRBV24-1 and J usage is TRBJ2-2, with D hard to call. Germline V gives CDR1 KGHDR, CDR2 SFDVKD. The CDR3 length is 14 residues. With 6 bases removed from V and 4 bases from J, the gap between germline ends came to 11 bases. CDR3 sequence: CATSFTASTGELFF. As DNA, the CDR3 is TGTGCCACCAGTTTTACGGCATCCACCGGGGAGCTGTTTTTT.

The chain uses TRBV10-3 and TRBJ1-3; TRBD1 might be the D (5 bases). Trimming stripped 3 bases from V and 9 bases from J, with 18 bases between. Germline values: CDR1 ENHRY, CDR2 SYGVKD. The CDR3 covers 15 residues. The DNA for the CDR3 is TGTGCCATCAGTGAAGAAGGGGCCCTTAGGGGCACCATATATTTT. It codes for CAISEEGALRGTIYF.

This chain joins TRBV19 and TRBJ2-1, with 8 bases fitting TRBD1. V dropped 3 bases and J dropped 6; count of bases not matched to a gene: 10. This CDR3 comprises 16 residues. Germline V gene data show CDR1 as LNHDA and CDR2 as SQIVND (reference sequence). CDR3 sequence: CASSIYGQGLINEQFF. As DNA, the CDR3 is TGTGCCAGTAGTATTTACGGACAGGGACTTATCAATGAGCAGTTCTTC.

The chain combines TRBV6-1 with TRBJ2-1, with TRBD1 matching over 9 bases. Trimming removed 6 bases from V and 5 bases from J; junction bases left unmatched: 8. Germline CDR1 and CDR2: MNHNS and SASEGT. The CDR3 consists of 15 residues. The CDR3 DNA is TGTGCCAGCAGCCTGGGACAGGGAAAGGACAATGAGCAGTTCTTC. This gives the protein CASSLGQGKDNEQFF.

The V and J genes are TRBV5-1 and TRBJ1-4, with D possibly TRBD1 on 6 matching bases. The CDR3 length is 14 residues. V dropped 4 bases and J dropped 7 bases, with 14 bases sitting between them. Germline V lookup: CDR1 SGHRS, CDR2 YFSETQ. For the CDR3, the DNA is TGCGCCAGCAGCCCCGGAGGACAGACTGAAAAACTGTTTTTT. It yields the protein CASSPGGQTEKLFF.

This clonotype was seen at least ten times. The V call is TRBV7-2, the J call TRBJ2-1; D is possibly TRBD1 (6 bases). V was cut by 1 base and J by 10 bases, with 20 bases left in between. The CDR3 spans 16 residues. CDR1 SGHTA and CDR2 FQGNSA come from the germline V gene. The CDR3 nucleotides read TGTGCCAGCAGCTTAGGAATTACTTACCCAGACAGGGAGCAGTTCTTC. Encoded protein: CASSLGITYPDREQFF.

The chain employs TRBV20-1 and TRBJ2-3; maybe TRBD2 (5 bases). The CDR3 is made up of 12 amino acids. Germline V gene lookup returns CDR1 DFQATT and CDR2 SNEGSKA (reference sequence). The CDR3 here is CSKKRRTDTQYF. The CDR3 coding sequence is TGCAGCAAAAAGCGGAGAACGGATACGCAGTATTTT.

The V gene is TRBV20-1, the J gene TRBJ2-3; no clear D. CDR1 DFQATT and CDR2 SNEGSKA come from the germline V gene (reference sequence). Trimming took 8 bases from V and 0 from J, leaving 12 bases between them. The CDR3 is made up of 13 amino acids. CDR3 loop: CSTPGPSTDTQYF. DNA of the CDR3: TGCAGTACACCGGGTCCTAGCACAGATACGCAGTATTTT.

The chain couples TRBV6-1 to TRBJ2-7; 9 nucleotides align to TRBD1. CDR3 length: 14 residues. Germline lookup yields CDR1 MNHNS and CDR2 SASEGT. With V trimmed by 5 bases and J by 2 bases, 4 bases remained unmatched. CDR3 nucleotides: TGTGCCAGCAGTACCGGGACAGGGACCTACGAGCAGTACTTC. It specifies CASSTGTGTYEQYF.

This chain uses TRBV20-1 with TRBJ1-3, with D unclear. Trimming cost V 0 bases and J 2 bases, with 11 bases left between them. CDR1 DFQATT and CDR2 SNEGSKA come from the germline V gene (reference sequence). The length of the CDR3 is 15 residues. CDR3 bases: TGCAGTGCTAGAGATCTAAGGAGGCCTGGAAACACCATATATTTT. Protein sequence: CSARDLRRPGNTIYF.

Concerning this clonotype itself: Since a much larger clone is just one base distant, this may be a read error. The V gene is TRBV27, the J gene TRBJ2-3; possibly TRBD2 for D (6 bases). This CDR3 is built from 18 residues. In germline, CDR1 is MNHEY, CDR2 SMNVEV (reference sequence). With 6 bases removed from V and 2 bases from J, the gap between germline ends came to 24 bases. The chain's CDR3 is CASRPGSRRILFTDTQYF. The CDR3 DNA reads TGTGCCAGCAGACCCGGGAGTAGGCGGATTCTTTTCACAGATACGCAGTATTTT.

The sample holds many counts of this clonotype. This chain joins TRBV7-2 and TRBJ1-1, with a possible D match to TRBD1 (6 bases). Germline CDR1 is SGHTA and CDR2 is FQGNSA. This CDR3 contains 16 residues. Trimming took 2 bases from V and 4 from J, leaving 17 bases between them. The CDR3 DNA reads TGTGCCAGCAGCTTAAATCGTTTGGGGGCGGGCACTGAAGCTTTCTTT. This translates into CASSLNRLGAGTEAFF.

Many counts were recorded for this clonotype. The CDR3 DNA sequence: TGTGCCAGCAGCATATTCAATTCACCCCTCCACTTT. This gives the protein CASSIFNSPLHF. The chain is built from TRBV7-2 and TRBJ1-6; no clear D gene. The germline gives CDR1 SGHTA, CDR2 FQGNSA. The CDR3 is 12 residues long. V lost 5 bases and J 7 bases, leaving 6 bases between the germline ends.

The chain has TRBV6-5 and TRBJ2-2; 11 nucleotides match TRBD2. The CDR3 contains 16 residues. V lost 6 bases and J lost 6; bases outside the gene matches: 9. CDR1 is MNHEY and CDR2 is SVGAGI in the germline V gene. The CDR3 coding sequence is TGTGCCAGCAGCCGCACTAGCGGGAGAGGGCCCGGGGAGCTGTTTTTT. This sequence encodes CASSRTSGRGPGELFF.

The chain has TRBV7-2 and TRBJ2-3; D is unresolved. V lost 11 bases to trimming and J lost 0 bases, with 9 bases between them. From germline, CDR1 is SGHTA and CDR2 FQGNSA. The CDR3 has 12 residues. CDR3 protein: CAVSPSTDTQYF. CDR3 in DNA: TGTGCCGTCTCTCCTAGCACAGATACGCAGTATTTT.

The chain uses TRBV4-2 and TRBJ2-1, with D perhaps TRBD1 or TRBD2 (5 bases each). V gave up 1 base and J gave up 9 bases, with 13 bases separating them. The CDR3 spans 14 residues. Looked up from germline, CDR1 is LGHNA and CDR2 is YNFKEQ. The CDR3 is CASSQGGKGSEQFF. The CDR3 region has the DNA TGTGCCAGCAGCCAAGGGGGGAAAGGCAGTGAGCAGTTCTTC.

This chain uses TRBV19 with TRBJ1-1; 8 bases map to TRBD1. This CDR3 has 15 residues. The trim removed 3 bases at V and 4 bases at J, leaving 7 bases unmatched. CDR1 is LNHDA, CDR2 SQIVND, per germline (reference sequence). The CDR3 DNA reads TGTGCCAGTAGTATCTCAGGGGGCGCGAGCACTGAAGCTTTCTTT. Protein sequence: CASSISGGASTEAFF.